The 6 T cell receptor beta chains below come from one sample, sequenced in a study of T cells in Graves' hyperthyroidism and ophthalmopathy. Template material for amplifying TCR beta CDR3 regions consisted of RNA transcripts. TCR CDR3 regions were first amplified by RT-PCR with HTBI primers. TCRdb called the multiplex PCR reads again in MiXCR, with one record for every CDR3 protein. Of under 250,000 distinct CDR3 sequences listed, about 15% are singletons. The sequenced sample was blood. These receptors were taken from a man between 50 and 59 years old with Graves' hyperthyroidism.

This clonotype has only a few counts. V usage is TRBV19 and J usage is TRBJ1-6, with D hard to call. Looked up from germline, CDR1 is LNHDA and CDR2 is SQIVND (reference sequence). The V gene lost 1 base and the J gene lost 3 bases, with 10 bases spanning the gap. The CDR3 totals 16 residues. The CDR3 region is CASSIGPSGYNSPLHF. In DNA form, the CDR3 reads TGTGCCAGTAGTATAGGACCGAGCGGCTATAATTCACCCCTCCACTTT.

This clonotype was seen more than once but under ten times. V gene TRBV30 combines with J gene TRBJ1-2; maybe TRBD1 (5 bases). Germline V gene lookup returns CDR1 GTSNPN and CDR2 SVGIG (reference sequence). Trimming cost V 2 bases and J 1 base, with 17 bases left between them. The CDR3 runs 16 residues. In DNA, the CDR3 is TGTGCCTGGAGTAAGACCCGGGGCCACAATAACTATGGCTACACCTTC. It is translated as CAWSKTRGHNNYGYTF.

This clonotype was counted a few times. J is TRBJ2-4 and V is TRBV13, with D possibly being TRBD1 (6 bases). V lost 5 bases and J 1 base, leaving 12 bases between the germline ends. This CDR3 comprises 15 residues. Looked up from germline, CDR1 is PRHDT and CDR2 is FYEKMQ (reference sequence). The CDR3 sequence: CASSGGQGAKNIQYF. The CDR3, as DNA: TGTGCCAGCAGCGGGGGTCAGGGGGCCAAAAACATTCAGTACTTC.

This clonotype has ten or more counts. This sequence joins TRBV7-2 and TRBJ2-5; 11 bases match TRBD2. J lost 3 bases, V lost 5 bases, and 2 bases had no gene match. The CDR3 loop spans 14 amino acids. The germline V gene encodes CDR1 SGHTA and CDR2 FQGNSA. This chain's CDR3 is CASSPGLAEETQYF. The CDR3 region has the DNA TGTGCCAGCAGCCCGGGACTAGCGGAAGAGACCCAGTACTTC.

This clonotype came up a few times. The rearrangement joins TRBV20-1 to TRBJ2-1; a possible D gene is TRBD2 (6 bases). V lost 0 bases and J lost 2, with 11 bases in between. The CDR3 runs 15 residues. Germline V lookup: CDR1 DFQATT, CDR2 SNEGSKA (reference sequence). The CDR3 DNA follows: TGCAGTGCTAGAGATGCGGGAAGGGCCTACAATGAGCAGTTCTTC. Protein: CSARDAGRAYNEQFF.

The table lists this clonotype with many counts. The J gene is TRBJ2-7, the V gene TRBV5-5; the D is unclear. V was trimmed by 2 bases and J by 1 base, leaving 16 bases between them. CDR3 length: 16 residues. In germline, CDR1 is SGHKS, CDR2 YYEKEE (reference sequence). The chain's CDR3 is CASSFRGEAKSYEQYF. The CDR3 region has the DNA TGTGCCAGCAGCTTTCGTGGGGAAGCAAAATCCTACGAGCAGTACTTC.